Listed below are T cell receptor beta chains from one sample, sequenced in a study of cytomegalovirus exposure and HLA in healthy donors. TCRdb's copy holds only in-frame clones and misses some; the assay was immunoSEQ multiplex PCR. Among roughly 190,000 clones listed, roughly 75% were seen once. Sequenced sample: PBMCs. The source is a man aged 25-45 years in good health and CMV-seropositive. Each CDR3 is given without its conserved first and last residue. Each record gives: J gene, V gene, CDR3 protein.

J: TRBJ2-2
V: TRBV4-1
CDR3: ASSPGQDYTGELF

J: TRBJ1-2
V: TRBV28
CDR3: ASTGFYGYT

J: TRBJ1-5
V: TRBV19
CDR3: ASSPGGGSRQPQH

J: TRBJ1-1
V: TRBV19
CDR3: ASSPEWSGPRMNTEAF

J: TRBJ1-1
V: TRBV6-6
CDR3: ASSYSGQGAREAF

J: TRBJ2-7
V: TRBV7-8
CDR3: ASRRTGLAIYEQY

J: TRBJ2-5
V: TRBV5-4
CDR3: ASSLGGAGAMETQY

J: TRBJ2-3
V: TRBV5-1
CDR3: ASSIRGRADTQY

J: TRBJ1-5
V: TRBV7-9
CDR3: ASSPTSGGNQPQH

J: TRBJ2-7
V: TRBV4-2
CDR3: ASSQVRGGGTSYEQY

J: TRBJ2-1
V: TRBV6-5
CDR3: ASSPGQGPYNEQF

J: TRBJ1-2
V: TRBV7-2
CDR3: ASSLGGGADYGYT

J: TRBJ2-1
V: TRBV29-1
CDR3: SVGLRDSFYEQF

J: TRBJ2-4
V: TRBV6-7
CDR3: ASSYSRRGRVPLAKNIQY

J: TRBJ1-5
V: TRBV11-2
CDR3: ASSLNEEQPQH

J: TRBJ2-3
V: TRBV9
CDR3: ASSGRTGMGTDTQY

J: TRBJ2-5
V: TRBV2
CDR3: ASHLAELQETQY

J: TRBJ2-1
V: TRBV25-1
CDR3: ASSEGSGGAWEQF

J: TRBJ1-5
V: TRBV10-3
CDR3: AISENPSGSGQPQH

J: TRBJ1-1
V: TRBV18
CDR3: ASSPRGTGTFMNTEAF

J: TRBJ2-7
V: TRBV30
CDR3: AWTRGLASSYEQY

J: TRBJ1-1
V: TRBV7-3
CDR3: ASSRDRGTEAF

J: TRBJ2-7
V: TRBV12-5
CDR3: ASGLPPGQY

J: TRBJ1-1
V: TRBV6-6
CDR3: ASSYSKLGNTEAF

J: TRBJ2-1
V: TRBV7-2
CDR3: ASRPEREDIDEQF

J: TRBJ2-2
V: TRBV28
CDR3: ASSLYPAGGPGELF

J: TRBJ2-7
V: TRBV7-3
CDR3: ASSPGHSYEQY

J: TRBJ1-1
V: TRBV28
CDR3: ASSPQRGGTEAF

J: TRBJ2-4
V: TRBV7-6
CDR3: ASSAQNKNIQY

J: TRBJ2-1
V: TRBV27
CDR3: ASSLSRGRHNEQF

J: TRBJ1-3
V: TRBV28
CDR3: ASTPPGGSSSGNTIY

J: TRBJ2-7
V: TRBV18
CDR3: ASSLPGRSYEQY

J: TRBJ2-4
V: TRBV28
CDR3: ASSLPGTGAKNIQY

J: TRBJ2-7
V: TRBV7-2
CDR3: ASSFAGLGYEQY

J: TRBJ2-5
V: TRBV9
CDR3: ASSTLAGGQETQY

J: TRBJ2-7
V: TRBV27
CDR3: ASSPSSGVNYEQY

J: TRBJ1-2
V: TRBV5-6
CDR3: ASSAWADTYYGYT

J: TRBJ1-1
V: TRBV7-8
CDR3: ASSSGTANMNTEAF

J: TRBJ2-3
V: TRBV19
CDR3: ASSTGTSGVTDTQY

J: TRBJ2-3
V: TRBV4-2
CDR3: ASSQESLAGVTDTQY

J: TRBJ1-1
V: TRBV6-5
CDR3: ASSLQAPDTEAF

J: TRBJ2-2
V: TRBV30
CDR3: AWSSQGPRELF

J: TRBJ1-1
V: TRBV4-1
CDR3: ASSAWTGRSEAF

J: TRBJ1-2
V: TRBV6-5
CDR3: ASSYSTAGGGYGYT

J: TRBJ2-7
V: TRBV27
CDR3: ASSSGYEQY

J: TRBJ2-7
V: TRBV11-2
CDR3: ASSLAAFHEQY

J: TRBJ2-1
V: TRBV5-1
CDR3: ASSYPGGEQF

J: TRBJ1-2
V: TRBV29-1
CDR3: SVGTGRIHGYT

J: TRBJ2-7
V: TRBV5-1
CDR3: ASSLSRASDEQY

J: TRBJ1-1
V: TRBV6-1
CDR3: ASPPNPTKNTEAF

J: NA
V: TRBV6-1
CDR3: ASSEANLLFYEQY

J: TRBJ1-1
V: TRBV27
CDR3: ASTGSRKLRTEAF

J: TRBJ2-7
V: TRBV28
CDR3: ATTGGKYEQY

J: TRBJ2-5
V: TRBV9
CDR3: ASSVAVTSRETQY

J: TRBJ2-7
V: TRBV5-1
CDR3: ASSRQGALDEQY

J: TRBJ2-7
V: TRBV7-2
CDR3: ASSRTSGTYEQY

J: TRBJ1-6
V: TRBV5-8
CDR3: ASSRLRSPLH

J: TRBJ2-7
V: TRBV7-9
CDR3: ASSTMSTPNEQY

J: TRBJ1-2
V: TRBV30
CDR3: AWSLRRRYT

J: TRBJ2-2
V: TRBV6-5
CDR3: ASSYSRGETGELF